Listed below are T cell receptor beta chains from one sample, sequenced in a study of blood T cell repertoires in COVID-19. Libraries were prepared by immunoSEQ multiplex PCR; TCRdb keeps only in-frame clonotypes and omits some of them. The table lists hundreds of thousands of clones, 85% to 90% of them singletons. The sequencing input was peripheral blood. These receptors were taken from a human donor in a cohort sampled during active COVID-19. Each CDR3 is given with its conserved first and last residue. Fields, in order: V gene, D gene, clone size, J gene, CDR3 protein, CDR3 DNA. A D gene is named only where the DNA matches it firmly. The size entry is marked missing in some rows and otherwise reads once, few, many or a size class.

V: TRBV5-1; D: TRBD2; size: -; J: TRBJ2-1; CDR3: CASGPGLAVYNEQFF; DNA: TGCGCCAGTGGCCCGGGACTAGCGGTCTACAATGAGCAGTTCTTC
V: TRBV3-1/TRBV3-2; D: -; size: -; J: TRBJ2-1; CDR3: CASRDPGVNEQFF; DNA: TGTGCCAGCAGGGATCCGGGGGTGAATGAGCAGTTCTTC
V: TRBV5-1; D: -; size: -; J: TRBJ2-7; CDR3: CASSLYGQYEQYF; DNA: TGCGCCAGCAGCTTGTATGGACAGTACGAGCAGTACTTC
V: TRBV3-1/TRBV3-2; D: TRBD1; size: -; J: TRBJ1-2; CDR3: CASSQVDRGHGYTF; DNA: TGTGCCAGCAGCCAAGTGGACAGGGGGCATGGCTACACCTTC
V: TRBV7-6; D: -; size: -; J: TRBJ2-2; CDR3: CASSLAGGRETGELFF; DNA: TGTGCCAGCAGCTTAGCGGGAGGTCGAGAGACCGGGGAGCTGTTTTTT
V: TRBV7-2; D: -; size: -; J: TRBJ2-1; CDR3: CASSIPVKIEQFF; DNA: TGTGCCAGCAGCATCCCGGTCAAGATTGAGCAGTTCTTC
V: TRBV2; D: TRBD2; size: -; J: TRBJ2-5; CDR3: CASTVPLAGETQYF; DNA: TGTGCCAGCACCGTGCCCCTAGCGGGAGAGACCCAGTACTTC
V: TRBV6-5; D: -; size: -; J: TRBJ2-1; CDR3: CASREIAAEQFF; DNA: TGTGCCAGCAGGGAGATAGCGGCTGAGCAGTTCTTC
V: TRBV11-2; D: TRBD2; size: once; J: TRBJ2-3; CDR3: CASSVGTSFPPDTQYF; DNA: TGTGCCAGCAGCGTCGGGACTAGCTTTCCCCCAGATACGCAGTATTTT
V: TRBV10-1; D: TRBD2; size: -; J: TRBJ2-3; CDR3: CATSSSGRAADTQYF; DNA: TGCGCCACCTCCTCTAGCGGGAGGGCGGCAGATACGCAGTATTTT
V: TRBV5-4; D: -; size: -; J: TRBJ1-4; CDR3: CASSQDSFNEKLFF; DNA: TGTGCCAGCAGCCAAGACAGTTTTAATGAAAAACTGTTTTTT
V: TRBV30; D: -; size: once; J: TRBJ2-3; CDR3: CAWSVLVFTDTQYF; DNA: TGTGCCTGGAGTGTACTAGTGTTTACAGATACGCAGTATTTT
V: TRBV5-4; D: -; size: -; J: TRBJ2-1; CDR3: CASSFISSVNEQFF; DNA: TGTGCCAGCAGCTTTATAAGTTCAGTCAATGAGCAGTTCTTC
V: TRBV6-5; D: TRBD1; size: -; J: TRBJ1-5; CDR3: CASSRTGGNQPQHF; DNA: TGTGCCAGCAGTCGGACAGGGGGTAATCAGCCCCAGCATTTT
V: TRBV2; D: -; size: -; J: TRBJ2-5; CDR3: CASSSFMGGIETQYF; DNA: TGTGCCAGCAGCTCGTTCATGGGGGGTATCGAGACCCAGTACTTC
V: TRBV7-3; D: -; size: -; J: TRBJ2-2; CDR3: CASSLNRGGELFF; DNA: TGTGCCAGCAGCTTAAATCGGGGCGGGGAGCTGTTTTTT
V: TRBV6-6; D: TRBD2; size: -; J: TRBJ2-7; CDR3: CASRQTSGPPYEQYF; DNA: TGTGCCAGCAGGCAAACTAGCGGCCCTCCCTACGAGCAGTACTTC
V: TRBV30; D: -; size: -; J: TRBJ1-3; CDR3: CAWRTAGSGNTIYF; DNA: TGTGCCTGGCGGACGGCGGGGTCTGGAAACACCATATATTTT
V: TRBV6-5; D: TRBD1; size: -; J: TRBJ1-2; CDR3: CASRRGQVPASYTF; DNA: TGTGCCAGCAGGCGGGGACAGGTTCCTGCAAGCTACACCTTC
V: TRBV28; D: TRBD2; size: once; J: TRBJ2-7; CDR3: CASSLFTSGAYEQYF; DNA: TGTGCCAGCAGTTTATTCACTAGCGGAGCCTACGAGCAGTACTTC
V: TRBV3-1/TRBV3-2; D: TRBD1; size: -; J: TRBJ2-5; CDR3: CASSLDRVQETQYF; DNA: TGTGCCAGCAGCCTGGACAGGGTCCAAGAGACCCAGTACTTC
V: TRBV5-4; D: TRBD1; size: -; J: TRBJ2-2; CDR3: CASSQGQITGELFF; DNA: TGTGCCAGCAGCCAGGGACAGATAACCGGGGAGCTGTTTTTT
V: TRBV28; D: -; size: -; J: TRBJ1-1; CDR3: CASSLAEGWTEAFF; DNA: TGTGCCAGCAGTTTAGCGGAGGGATGGACTGAAGCTTTCTTT
V: TRBV27; D: TRBD1; size: -; J: TRBJ1-2; CDR3: CASRGTARPPYGYTF; DNA: TGTGCCAGCAGAGGGACAGCGAGACCTCCGTATGGCTACACCTTC